Listed below are T cell receptor beta chains from one sample, sequenced in a study of early T cells in non-severe SARS-CoV-2 infection. A single record per CDR3 protein comes from TCRdb applying MiXCR to the 5' RACE reads. The data show approximately 58,000 distinct CDR3 sequences, with approximately 10% seen just once and 9.5% to 13% held by the top ten. Sequenced sample: whole blood. These receptors were taken from an adult who was a healthcare worker with PCR-confirmed SARS-CoV-2 infection or an uninfected control (not recorded which). The CDR3 runs from the conserved cysteine through the conserved F or W. The D gene is left open where the match is weak. The size entry is marked missing in some rows and otherwise reads once, few, many or a size class.

d_call,v_call,j_call,clone_size,cdr3_aa,cdr3_nt
TRBD1,TRBV18,TRBJ1-6,many,CASSPTGQGAAPLHF,TGTGCCAGCTCACCAACCGGACAGGGAGCGGCGCCCCTCCACTTT
NA,TRBV12-3/TRBV12-4,TRBJ1-5,many,CASSFLLQPQHF,TGTGCCAGCAGTTTCCTACTTCAGCCCCAGCATTTT
NA,TRBV5-4,TRBJ1-2,many,CASSASTVRYGYTF,TGTGCCAGCAGCGCCTCGACGGTGAGATATGGCTACACCTTC
NA,TRBV7-9,TRBJ1-1,NA,CASSLASGQLTEAFF,TGTGCCAGCAGCTTAGCGAGCGGTCAACTCACTGAAGCTTTCTTT
NA,TRBV15,TRBJ2-7,NA,CATSREGGLYEQYF,TGTGCCACCAGCAGAGAGGGGGGCCTCTACGAGCAGTACTTC
NA,TRBV5-1,TRBJ2-3,few,CASSFSAGSTDTQYF,TGCGCCAGCAGCTTCTCAGCGGGCAGCACAGATACGCAGTATTTT
NA,TRBV20-1,TRBJ2-1,few,CSARDWATIYNEQFF,TGCAGTGCTAGAGATTGGGCAACGATCTACAATGAGCAGTTCTTC
TRBD1,TRBV11-2,TRBJ2-6,many,CASSGQGSGANVLTF,TGTGCCAGCAGCGGACAGGGCTCTGGGGCCAACGTCCTGACTTTC
TRBD1,TRBV29-1,TRBJ2-7,many,CSVRTGGSYEQYF,TGCAGCGTAAGGACAGGGGGGTCCTACGAGCAGTACTTC
TRBD1,TRBV12-5,TRBJ2-1,few,CASGPRQGGEQFF,TGTGCTAGTGGACCCAGACAGGGCGGTGAGCAGTTCTTC
NA,TRBV6-6,TRBJ2-1,few,CASSLDRQNEQFF,TGTGCCAGCAGTCTTGACAGGCAAAATGAGCAGTTCTTC
NA,TRBV28,TRBJ1-2,few,CASSLKSDYGYTF,TGTGCCAGCAGTCTGAAAAGTGACTATGGCTACACCTTC
NA,TRBV7-2,TRBJ1-5,NA,CASSSDTNQPQHF,TGTGCCAGCAGCTCGGACACCAATCAGCCCCAGCATTTT
NA,TRBV15,TRBJ2-2,few,CATSRLGANTGELFF,TGTGCCACCAGTCGGCTCGGAGCGAACACCGGGGAGCTGTTTTTT
TRBD2,TRBV27,TRBJ2-7,few,CASSSAPAGSYEQYF,TGTGCCAGCAGTTCCGCCCCAGCGGGGTCCTACGAGCAGTACTTC
NA,TRBV27,TRBJ1-1,NA,CASSTVNTEAFF,TGTGCCAGCAGCACGGTTAACACTGAAGCTTTCTTT
TRBD1,TRBV24-1,TRBJ2-1,few,CATSDGQEWQFF,TGTGCCACCAGTGATGGACAGGAGTGGCAGTTCTTC
NA,TRBV4-1,TRBJ2-7,few,CASSPLQGPYEQYF,TGCGCCAGCAGCCCGCTACAGGGACCCTACGAGCAGTACTTC
NA,TRBV29-1,TRBJ2-1,NA,CSVEENGQFF,TGCAGCGTTGAAGAGAACGGGCAGTTCTTC
NA,TRBV18,TRBJ2-7,few,CASSPPRAGSYEQYF,TGTGCCAGCTCACCTCCGAGGGCAGGGTCCTACGAGCAGTACTTC
NA,TRBV7-9,TRBJ1-1,many,CASSSTVSNTEAFF,TGTGCCAGCAGCTCGACAGTGAGTAACACTGAAGCTTTCTTT
TRBD1,TRBV15,TRBJ2-7,many,CATSINLRTGDEQYF,TGTGCCACCAGCATTAACCTTCGGACAGGGGATGAGCAGTACTTC
NA,TRBV4-1,TRBJ1-1,NA,CASSQASGRKERSEAFF,TGCGCCAGCAGCCAGGCCTCAGGGAGAAAAGAACGGTCTGAAGCTTTCTTT
TRBD2,TRBV7-6,TRBJ2-2,few,CASSLDLAANTGELFF,TGTGCCAGCAGCTTAGACCTAGCGGCTAACACCGGGGAGCTGTTTTTT
NA,TRBV2,TRBJ2-1,many,CASSGLEVLYNEQFF,TGTGCCAGCAGCGGCCTCGAGGTGCTGTACAATGAGCAGTTCTTC
NA,TRBV25-1,TRBJ2-7,many,CASTPRGSTYEQYF,TGTGCCAGCACCCCCCGGGGGTCTACCTACGAGCAGTACTTC
NA,TRBV19,TRBJ1-5,NA,CATKYREAHQPQHF,TGTGCCACCAAATACAGGGAAGCTCATCAGCCCCAGCATTTT
NA,TRBV2,TRBJ2-7,NA,CASTSAYEQYF,TGTGCCAGCACGAGCGCCTACGAGCAGTACTTC
TRBD1,TRBV3-1,TRBJ2-1,few,CASSQGQGANEQFF,TGTGCCAGCAGCCAGGGACAGGGGGCCAATGAGCAGTTCTTC